This T cell receptor (beta chain) stems from a study of blood T cells in healthy people across ages. A few counts support this clonotype. Its antigen is currently unknown. CDR1 SGHDT and CDR2 YYEEEE come from the germline V gene. The CDR3 runs 16 residues. V lost 4 bases to trimming and J lost 1 base; unmatched junction nucleotides: 7. Study-wide results and limits: Long-lived donors had more naive CD4+ cells and higher diversity than aged donors.

Then a second PCR, running about 6 to 12 cycles, was carried out with a sample-barcoded 5' primer and a J-beta primer mix. A template-switch adaptor that had 12 random nucleotides put a tag on each cDNA molecule. One entry per CDR3 protein results from TCRdb running MiXCR on the 5' RACE reads. The sample comprises about 1 million distinct CDR3 sequences, about 23% of which are singletons, and around 0.7% rests with the top ten. Every donor provided around 9.3 milliliters of peripheral blood. These data also featured in a second study, about T cells of mothers and their children. From that study: Donors were a few healthy Caucasian mothers and their six children.

V usage is TRBV5-6 and J usage is TRBJ2-3, with TRBD2 matching 9 bases. This sequence originates from a girl aged 2-15 years in good health. The sample consisted of blood. As DNA, the CDR3 is TGTGCCAGCAGCACGGGCGCGGGGGGGCGCACAGATACGCAGTATTTT. Residues: CASSTGAGGRTDTQYF. The whole variable domain, remainder taken from reference TRBV5-6 and TRBJ2-3, is DAGVTQSPTHLIKTRGQQVTLRCSPKSGHDTVSWYQQALGQGPQFIFQYYEEEERQRGNFPDRFSGHQFPNYSSELNVNALLLGDSALYLCASSTGAGGRTDTQYFGPGTRLTVL.